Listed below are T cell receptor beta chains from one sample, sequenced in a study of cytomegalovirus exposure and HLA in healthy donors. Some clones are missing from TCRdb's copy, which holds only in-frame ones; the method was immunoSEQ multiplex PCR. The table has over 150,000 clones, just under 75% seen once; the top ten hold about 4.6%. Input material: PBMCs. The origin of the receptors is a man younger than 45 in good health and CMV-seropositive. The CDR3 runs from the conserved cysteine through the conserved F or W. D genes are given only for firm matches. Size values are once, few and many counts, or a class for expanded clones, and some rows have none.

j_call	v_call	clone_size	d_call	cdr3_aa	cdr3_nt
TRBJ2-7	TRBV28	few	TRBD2	CASSESGRANYEQYF	TGTGCCAGCAGCGAAAGCGGGAGGGCCAACTACGAGCAGTACTTC
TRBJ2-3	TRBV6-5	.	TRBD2	CASSVTSGGTDTQYF	TGTGCCAGCAGTGTGACTAGCGGGGGGACAGATACGCAGTATTTT
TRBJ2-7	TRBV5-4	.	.	CASSLGGTFSYEQYF	TGTGCCAGCAGCTTGGGGGGGACTTTCTCCTACGAGCAGTACTTC
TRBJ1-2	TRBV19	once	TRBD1	CASSIAGTGGASGYTF	TGTGCCAGTAGTATAGCCGGGACAGGGGGCGCGAGTGGCTACACCTTC
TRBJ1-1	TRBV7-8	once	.	CASSFAEIGTEAFF	TGTGCCAGCAGCTTCGCGGAGATTGGGACTGAAGCTTTCTTT
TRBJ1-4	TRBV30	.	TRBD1	CAWSPPGTVNEKLFF	TGTGCCTGGAGTCCCCCCGGGACAGTCAATGAAAAACTGTTTTTT
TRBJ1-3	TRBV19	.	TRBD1	CASSTTGASGNTIYF	TGTGCCAGTAGTACGACAGGGGCCTCTGGAAACACCATATATTTT
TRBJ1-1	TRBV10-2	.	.	CASSESRRTEAFF	TGCGCCAGCAGTGAGTCGAGGCGGACTGAAGCTTTCTTT
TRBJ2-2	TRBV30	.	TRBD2	CAWGAGDYTGELFF	TGTGCCTGGGGAGCGGGAGATTACACCGGGGAGCTGTTTTTT
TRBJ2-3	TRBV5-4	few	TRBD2	CASSLAWLAGETSTDTQYF	TGTGCCAGCAGCTTGGCCTGGCTAGCGGGAGAAACTAGCACAGATACGCAGTATTTT
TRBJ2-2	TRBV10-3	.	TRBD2	CAISGTSGGRNTGELFF	TGTGCCATCAGTGGGACTAGCGGGGGGCGGAACACCGGGGAGCTGTTTTTT
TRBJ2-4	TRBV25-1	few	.	CASSQEPKNIQYF	TGTGCCAGCAGTCAAGAGCCCAAAAACATTCAGTACTTC
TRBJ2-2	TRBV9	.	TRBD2	CASSVGGGLNTGELFF	TGTGCCAGCAGCGTAGGCGGGGGGCTAAACACCGGGGAGCTGTTTTTT
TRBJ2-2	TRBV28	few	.	CASSPGGHTGELFF	TGTGCCAGTAGCCCCGGGGGGCACACCGGGGAGCTGTTTTTT
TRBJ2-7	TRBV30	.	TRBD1	CAWSRPRDRWTYEQYF	TGTGCCTGGAGTCGACCCCGGGACAGGTGGACTTACGAGCAGTACTTC
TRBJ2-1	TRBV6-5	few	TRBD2	CASSRPGLGFNEQFF	TGTGCCAGCAGCCGACCGGGACTAGGGTTCAATGAGCAGTTCTTC
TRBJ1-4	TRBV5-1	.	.	CASRKPTGSNEKLFF	TGCGCCAGCAGAAAACCTACAGGGTCCAATGAAAAACTGTTTTTT
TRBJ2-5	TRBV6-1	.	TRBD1	CAFRDREKETQYF	TGTGCCTTCCGGGACAGGGAGAAAGAGACCCAGTACTTC
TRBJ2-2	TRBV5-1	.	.	CASSLSAGSTGELFF	TGCGCCAGCAGCTTGAGCGCAGGGTCCACCGGGGAGCTGTTTTTT
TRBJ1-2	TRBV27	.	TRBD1	CASSLKPGGNYGYTF	TGTGCCAGCAGTTTAAAGCCAGGGGGAAACTATGGCTACACCTTC
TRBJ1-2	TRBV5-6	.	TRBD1	CATQDRDYGYTF	TGTGCCACCCAAGACAGGGACTATGGCTACACCTTC
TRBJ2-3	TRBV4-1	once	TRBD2	CASSQNKGGPTSGGTYTQYF	TGCGCCAGCAGCCAAAATAAGGGGGGACCGACTAGCGGGGGGACCTATACGCAGTATTTT
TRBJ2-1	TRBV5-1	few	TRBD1	CASSSGQTSYNEQFF	TGCGCCAGCAGCTCGGGACAGACCTCCTACAATGAGCAGTTCTTC
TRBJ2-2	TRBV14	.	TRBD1	CASSRTGVSNTGELFF	TGTGCCAGCAGCCGAACAGGGGTATCGAACACCGGGGAGCTGTTTTTT
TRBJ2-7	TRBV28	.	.	CASSSVSSYEQYF	TGTGCCAGCAGTTCTGTCTCCTCTTACGAGCAGTACTTC
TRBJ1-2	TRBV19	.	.	CASSIEARFNYGYTF	TGTGCCAGTAGTATAGAGGCTCGCTTTAACTATGGCTACACCTTC
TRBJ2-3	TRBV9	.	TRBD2	CASSVGLAGGRDTQYF	TGTGCCAGCAGCGTAGGGTTAGCGGGGGGCCGGGATACGCAGTATTTT
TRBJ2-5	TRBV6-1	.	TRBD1	CASSDREQYF	TGTGCCAGCAGCGACAGGGAACAGTACTTC
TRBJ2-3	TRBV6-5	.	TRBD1	CASRPGTGGRNTQYF	TGTGCCAGCAGGCCCGGGACAGGGGGAAGGAATACGCAGTATTTT
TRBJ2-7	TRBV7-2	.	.	CASREGGRDEQYF	TGTGCCAGCAGAGAAGGAGGGCGGGACGAGCAGTACTTC
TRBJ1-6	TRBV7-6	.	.	CASSPGVRGEYNSPLHF	TGTGCCAGCAGCCCCGGGGTCAGGGGAGAGTATAATTCACCCCTCCACTTT
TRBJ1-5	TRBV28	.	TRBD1	CASSAGDSNQPQHF	TGTGCCAGCAGTGCCGGGGACAGTAATCAGCCCCAGCATTTT
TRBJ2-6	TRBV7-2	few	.	CASSLDGTTGANVLTF	TGTGCCAGCAGCTTAGACGGTACCACCGGGGCCAACGTCCTGACTTTC
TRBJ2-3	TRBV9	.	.	CASSPYGGTDTQYF	TGTGCCAGCAGCCCCTACGGGGGCACAGATACGCAGTATTTT
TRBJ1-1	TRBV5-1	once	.	CASRGGMNTEAFF	TGCGCCAGCAGGGGGGGGATGAACACTGAAGCTTTCTTT
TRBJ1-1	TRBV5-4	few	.	CASSLAARTANTEAFF	TGTGCCAGCAGCTTGGCGGCGCGGACAGCGAACACTGAAGCTTTCTTT
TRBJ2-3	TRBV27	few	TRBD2	CASSLGLAGGTDTQYF	TGTGCCAGCAGTTTGGGACTAGCGGGAGGCACAGATACGCAGTATTTT
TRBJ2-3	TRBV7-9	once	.	CASSLRAPSTDTQYF	TGTGCCAGCAGCTTAAGAGCGCCTAGCACAGATACGCAGTATTTT
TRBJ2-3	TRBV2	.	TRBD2	CASRDGTSADTQYF	TGTGCCAGCAGGGACGGGACTAGCGCAGATACGCAGTATTTT
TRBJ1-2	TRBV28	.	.	CASSSADSYYGYTF	TGTGCCAGCAGTTCAGCGGACAGTTACTATGGCTACACCTTC
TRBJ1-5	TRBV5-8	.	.	CASSESYQPQHF	TGTGCCAGCAGCGAGAGTTATCAGCCCCAGCATTTT
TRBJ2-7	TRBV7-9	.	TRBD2	CASSPPSSGTYEQYF	TGTGCCAGCAGCCCGCCCTCTAGCGGCACCTACGAGCAGTACTTC
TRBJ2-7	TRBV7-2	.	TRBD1	CASSPRQGSHEQYF	TGTGCCAGCAGCCCAAGACAGGGCTCCCACGAGCAGTACTTC
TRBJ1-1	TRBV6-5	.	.	CASSYDSMNTEAFF	TGTGCCAGCAGTTATGACAGCATGAACACTGAAGCTTTCTTT
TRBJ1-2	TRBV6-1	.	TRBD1	CASSSWDRGYGYTF	TGTGCCAGCAGTTCGTGGGACAGGGGCTATGGCTACACCTTC
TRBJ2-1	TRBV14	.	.	CASSQRPPGAVPDRYNEQFF	TGTGCCAGCAGCCAGAGACCACCTGGTGCAGTCCCGGACAGATACAATGAGCAGTTCTTC
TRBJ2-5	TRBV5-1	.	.	CASSLALGETQYF	TGCGCCAGCAGCTTGGCCCTCGGAGAGACCCAGTACTTC
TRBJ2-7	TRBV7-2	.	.	CASSSYVDRYEQYF	TGTGCCAGCAGCTCCTATGTCGACAGGTACGAGCAGTACTTC
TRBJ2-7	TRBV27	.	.	CASSLSSGGANEQYF	TGTGCCAGCAGTTTATCGTCGGGTGGTGCGAACGAGCAGTACTTC
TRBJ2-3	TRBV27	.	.	CASSTSVPAFSREQYF	TGTGCCAGCAGCACTTCCGTTCCCGCTTTTTCTCGGGAGCAGTATTTT
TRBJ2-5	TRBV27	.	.	CASSPQEWETQYF	TGTGCCAGCAGCCCTCAGGAATGGGAGACCCAGTACTTC
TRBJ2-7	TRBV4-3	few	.	CASSFGGASYEQYF	TGCGCCAGCAGCTTTGGGGGCGCCTCCTACGAGCAGTACTTC
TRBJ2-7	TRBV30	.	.	CAYVQGNSYEQYF	TGTGCCTACGTCCAGGGGAACTCCTACGAGCAGTACTTC
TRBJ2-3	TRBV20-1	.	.	CSASGQDTQYF	TGCAGTGCTAGCGGTCAAGATACGCAGTATTTT
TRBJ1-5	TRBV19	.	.	CASSEQGHQPQHF	TGTGCCAGTAGTGAGCAGGGGCATCAGCCCCAGCATTTT